This T cell receptor beta chain was obtained from a study of shared clonotypes between healthy human individuals. This CDR3 is built from 15 residues. Germline V gene sequence: CDR1 SGHRS, CDR2 YFSETQ. Trimming cost V 1 base and J 7 bases, with 15 bases left between them. Investigators divided CD4+ cells into CD45RA+ naive and CD45RA-negative memory subsets. Notes on this clone: What it binds is unknown.

At deep level, the assay was performed. The method was immunoSEQ multiplex PCR; TCRdb's version includes in-frame clones alone and lacks a portion of them. Of more than 1,200,000 clones listed, approximately 98.5% are singletons. Study outcomes and limitations: The sharing of about 5% of naive CD4 clonotypes was seen across a few donors.

The gene calls are TRBV5-1 and TRBJ2-1; tentative D call: TRBD2 (6 bases). The TCR sequence derives from a man younger than 45 in good health. What was sequenced was naive CD4+ T cells sorted from blood. Specified subset: CD45RA+ positively selected. CDR3 residues: CASSLSRAGGNEQFF. The DNA of the CDR3 is TGCGCCAGCAGCTTGTCCCGCGCCGGGGGTAATGAGCAGTTCTTC.